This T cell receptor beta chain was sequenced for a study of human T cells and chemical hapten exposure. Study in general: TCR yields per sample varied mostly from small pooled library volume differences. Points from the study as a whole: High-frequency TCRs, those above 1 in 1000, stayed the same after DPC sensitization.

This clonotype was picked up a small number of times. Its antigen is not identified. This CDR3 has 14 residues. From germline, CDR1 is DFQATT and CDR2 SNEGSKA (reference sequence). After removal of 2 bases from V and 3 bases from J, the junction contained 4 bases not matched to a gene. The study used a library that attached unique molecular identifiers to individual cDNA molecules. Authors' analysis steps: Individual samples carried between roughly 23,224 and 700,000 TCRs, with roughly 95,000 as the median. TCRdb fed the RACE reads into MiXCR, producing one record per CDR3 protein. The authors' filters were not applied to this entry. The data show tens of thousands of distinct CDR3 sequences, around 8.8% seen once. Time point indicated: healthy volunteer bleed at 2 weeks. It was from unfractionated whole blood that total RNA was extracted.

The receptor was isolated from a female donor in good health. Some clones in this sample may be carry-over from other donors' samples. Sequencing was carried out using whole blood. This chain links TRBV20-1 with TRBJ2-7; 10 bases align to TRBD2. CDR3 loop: CSARRTSGFYEQYF. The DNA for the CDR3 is TGCAGTGCTAGAAGGACTAGCGGATTCTACGAGCAGTACTTC.